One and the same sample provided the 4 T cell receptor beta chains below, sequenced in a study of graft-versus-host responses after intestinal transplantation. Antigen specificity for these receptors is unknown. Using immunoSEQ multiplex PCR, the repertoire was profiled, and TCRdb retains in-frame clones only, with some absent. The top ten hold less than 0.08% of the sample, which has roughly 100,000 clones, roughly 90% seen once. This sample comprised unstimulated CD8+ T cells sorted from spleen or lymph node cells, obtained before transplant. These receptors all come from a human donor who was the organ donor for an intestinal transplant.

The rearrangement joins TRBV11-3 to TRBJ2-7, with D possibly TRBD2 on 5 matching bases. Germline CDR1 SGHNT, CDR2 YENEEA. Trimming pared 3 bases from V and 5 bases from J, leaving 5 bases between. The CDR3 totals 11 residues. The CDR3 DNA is TGTGCCAGCAGCTTCGGGAACGAGCAGTACTTC. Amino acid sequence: CASSFGNEQYF.

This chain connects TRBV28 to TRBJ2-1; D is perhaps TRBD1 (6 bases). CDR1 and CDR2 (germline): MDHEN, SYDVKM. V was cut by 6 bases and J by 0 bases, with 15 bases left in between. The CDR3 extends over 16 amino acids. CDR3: CASSPPQGSSYNEQFF. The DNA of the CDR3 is TGTGCCAGCAGCCCCCCTCAGGGGAGCTCCTACAATGAGCAGTTCTTC.

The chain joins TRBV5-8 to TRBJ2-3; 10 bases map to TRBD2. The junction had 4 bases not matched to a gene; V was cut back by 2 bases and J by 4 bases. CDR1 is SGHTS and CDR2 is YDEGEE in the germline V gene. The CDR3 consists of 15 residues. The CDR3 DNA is TGTGCCAGCAGCTTAAAGCGGGAGGGCCCAGATACGCAGTATTTT. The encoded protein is CASSLKREGPDTQYF.

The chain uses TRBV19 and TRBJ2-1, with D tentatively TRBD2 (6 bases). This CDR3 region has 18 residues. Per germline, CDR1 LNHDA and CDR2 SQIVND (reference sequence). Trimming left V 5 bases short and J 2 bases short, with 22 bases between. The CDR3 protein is CASSAPEGRLGTYNEQFF. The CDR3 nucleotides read TGTGCCAGTAGTGCCCCGGAGGGCCGCCTTGGCACCTACAATGAGCAGTTCTTC.